The clone carrying this T cell receptor beta chain was seen ten or more times. Its antigen remains unidentified. This sample is drawn from a study of human T cells and chemical hapten exposure. Turning to the study itself: Small pooled library volume differences chiefly drove per-sample TCR yield variation. Notes on the study in general: TCRs exceeding a frequency of 1 in 1000 stayed unchanged under DPC sensitization.

CDR3 length: 15 residues. Germline CDR1 MDHEN, CDR2 SYDVKM. The junction had 12 bases not matched to a gene; V was cut back by 7 bases and J by 5 bases. Time point denoted: healthy volunteer bleed at 6 weeks. Total RNA was isolated from unfractionated whole blood. The study used a library that attached unique molecular identifiers to individual cDNA molecules. In the original processing: Between roughly 20,000 and 700,000 TCRs appeared in each sample, and the median stood at about 100,000. TCRdb re-called the RACE reads through MiXCR, storing one row per CDR3 protein. TCRdb, not the authors, supplied the V and J calls. This sample has 30,000 to 40,000 distinct CDR3 sequences, with around 5.9% found just once.

Specimen: whole blood. V and J are TRBV28 and TRBJ2-7, with TRBD1 identical over 9 bases. This sequence was found in a human donor in good health. Some clones in this sample may be carry-over from other donors' samples. CDR3 nucleotide sequence: TGTGCCAGCACCTCCTCGGGGACAGGGTCTCACGAGCAGTACTTC. Protein product: CASTSSGTGSHEQYF.